The 8 T cell receptor beta chains presented below share a single source sample, sequenced in a study of TIL therapy for anti-PD-1-resistant metastatic lung cancer. Sequencing used immunoSEQ v3. The protocol was immunoSEQ multiplex PCR, while the TCRdb copy is restricted to in-frame clones and leaves out a portion. The sample consists of around 33,000 clones, 74% of them appearing once. Time point of the sample: pre-treatment sample, taken before nivolumab and TIL therapy. Sequencing used blood, obtained at baseline. These TCRs come from a woman aged 25-85 years with non-small cell lung cancer.

The V gene is TRBV10-1, the J gene TRBJ1-1; unclear D gene. Germline CDR1 WNHNN, CDR2 SYGVQD (reference sequence). Between the trimmed V and J ends, which lost 3 bases and 6 bases, there was a span of 11 bases. This CDR3 region has 13 residues. CDR3 in DNA: TGCGCCAGCAGTGACCGTACAACGGCTGAAGCTTTCTTT. Protein product: CASSDRTTAEAFF.

The CDR3 loop is CASTTMGRSSYEQYF. As DNA, the CDR3 is TGTGCCAGCACCACAATGGGCAGGTCTTCCTACGAGCAGTACTTC. The chain couples TRBV28 to TRBJ2-7, with unresolved D. V was clipped by 7 bases and J by 1 base, with 17 bases between them. Germline CDR1 and CDR2: MDHEN and SYDVKM. CDR3 length: 15 amino acids.

This clone was found a few times. The chain combines TRBV2 with TRBJ1-4, with a tentative D call TRBD1 (6 bases). V lost 6 bases and J 8 bases, leaving 19 bases between the germline ends. Germline CDR1 SNHLY, CDR2 FYNNEI. The CDR3 runs 15 residues. As DNA, the CDR3 is TGTGCCAGCAGGGCCTCAGGGGCCCTGGGGGAAAAACTGTTTTTT. This translates into CASRASGALGEKLFF.

This chain joins TRBV5-1 and TRBJ2-2; the match to TRBD1 covers 8 bases. The V gene end was trimmed by 0 bases and the J gene end by 6 bases; junction bases not matched to a gene: 7. The germline V gene encodes CDR1 SGHRS and CDR2 YFSETQ. The CDR3 has 16 amino acids. In DNA, the CDR3 is TGCGCCAGCAGCTTGGATCGCCAGGGGGCGGCCGGGGAGCTGTTTTTT. Protein: CASSLDRQGAAGELFF. Variable domain in full (rest from reference TRBV5-1 and TRBJ2-2): KAGVTQTPRYLIKTRGQQVTLSCSPISGHRSVSWYQQTPGQGLQFLFEYFSETQRNKGNFPGRFSGRQFSNSRSEMNVSTLELGDSALYLCASSLDRQGAAGELFFGEGSRLTVL.

The CDR3 protein is CASSLDDFIRYTF. CDR3 in DNA: TGTGCCAGCAGCTTGGACGATTTCATTCGCTACACCTTC. V gene TRBV5-4 combines with J gene TRBJ1-2; unclear D gene. The CDR3 has 13 amino acids. V lost 0 bases to trimming and J lost 9 bases, with 12 bases between them. Germline V gene data show CDR1 as SGHNT and CDR2 as YYREEE (reference sequence).

V and J are TRBV19 and TRBJ1-5; D might be TRBD1 (5 bases). The germline V gene encodes CDR1 LNHDA and CDR2 SQIVND (reference sequence). Trimming stripped 2 bases from V and 5 bases from J, with 13 bases between. The CDR3 runs 15 residues. CDR3 loop: CASSITAGGDQPQHF. CDR3 coding DNA: TGTGCCAGTAGTATAACTGCTGGGGGGGATCAGCCCCAGCATTTT.

This clone turned up a few times. This chain links TRBV7-9 with TRBJ2-1, with TRBD1 matching 10 bases. Germline V gene data show CDR1 as SEHNR and CDR2 as FQNEAQ (reference sequence). J lost 9 bases, V lost 4 bases, and 3 bases had no gene match. The CDR3 sequence is 13 residues long. The CDR3 loop is CASSWGQGFEQFF. The CDR3 DNA reads as TGTGCCAGCAGCTGGGGACAGGGGTTTGAGCAGTTCTTC.

Remarks on this clone: At one end, the junction sequence differs from germline, possibly due to a read error. The CDR3 sequence: CASSLTGTGGEAF. The CDR3, as DNA: TGCGCCAGCAGCTTAACGGGGACAGGGGGCGAAGCTTTC. V and J are TRBV5-1 and TRBJ2-4, with TRBD1 identical over 12 bases. The germline V gene has CDR1 SGHRS and CDR2 YFSETQ. CDR3 length: 13 residues.